The 18 T cell receptor beta chains listed next were all sequenced from one sample in a study of molecular identifiers for immune sequencing clone quantification. One entry per CDR3 protein, called by TCRdb with MiXCR from the PCR reads. The sample yields about 630,000 distinct CDR3 sequences, 25% seen once. Sequenced sample: naive CD8+ T cells from blood, with Jurkat cell RNA spiked in. The subset denotes: FACS-sorted CD8+CD4-CCR7+CD45RA+ naive T cells. The receptors stem from a human donor in good health. Some libraries in this study had Jurkat cell RNA spiked in.

This clonotype was recorded many times. This chain links TRBV6-5 with TRBJ2-7, with D perhaps matching TRBD1 (6 bases). This CDR3 has 14 amino acids. Per the germline V gene, CDR1 is MNHEY and CDR2 is SVGAGI. The V and J ends lost 0 bases and 3 bases respectively, with 9 bases between them. The CDR3 sequence is CASSYSAGDYEQYF. The CDR3 nucleotides are TGTGCCAGCAGTTACTCTGCAGGGGACTACGAGCAGTACTTC.

The chain links TRBV4-3 to TRBJ1-6; 8 nucleotides align to TRBD1. CDR1 is LGHNA, CDR2 YSLEER, per germline. J lost 10 bases, V lost 4 bases, and 6 bases had no gene match. CDR3 length equals 14 residues. DNA of the CDR3: TGCGCCAGCAGCCCGGACAGGGTCGGGTCACCCCTCCACTTT. This translates into CASSPDRVGSPLHF.

As regards this clonotype: The CDR3 does not end in the conserved phenylalanine or tryptophan, so this is likely a read error. This chain connects TRBV19 to TRBJ2-7, with 8 bases fitting TRBD1. V was clipped by 7 bases and J by 4 bases; unmatched bases: 6. The CDR3 totals 13 residues. Germline V CDR1 and CDR2: LNHDA, SQIVND (reference sequence). CDR3 bases: TGTGCCAGTAATTTTGGACAGGGTTACGAGCAGTACCTC. Its protein is CASNFGQGYEQYL.

This clonotype was detected a few times. The V and J genes are TRBV28 and TRBJ2-5; perhaps D is TRBD1 or TRBD2 (7 bases each). The CDR3 totals 14 residues. Trimming removed 2 bases from V and 5 bases from J, with 12 bases in between. CDR1 MDHEN and CDR2 SYDVKM come from the germline V gene. CDR3 sequence (DNA): TGTGCCAGCAGTTTAGGGCAGGGGGGGGAGACCCAGTACTTC. Translation: CASSLGQGGETQYF.

The chain combines TRBV9 with TRBJ2-1; no reliable D call. The germline CDR1 and CDR2 sequences are SGDLS and YYNGEE. The CDR3 consists of 13 residues. The V gene lost 3 bases and the J gene lost 6 bases, with 10 bases spanning the gap. CDR3 in amino acids: CASSGSHLNEQFF. CDR3 in DNA: TGTGCCAGCAGCGGATCCCACCTCAATGAGCAGTTCTTC.

The chain has TRBV11-3 and TRBJ2-3, with TRBD2 identical over 16 bases. CDR1 SGHNT and CDR2 YENEEA come from the germline V gene. With 5 bases clipped from V and 4 bases from J, the junction kept 9 bases outside the gene matches. CDR3 size: 18 residues. The DNA of the CDR3 is TGTGCCAGCAGCCCGGGGACTAGCGGGGGGGCCTGGTCAGATACGCAGTATTTT. This sequence encodes CASSPGTSGGAWSDTQYF.

This clonotype was seen a handful of times. The J gene is TRBJ2-7, the V gene TRBV6-6; tentative D call: TRBD1 (5 bases). The CDR3 runs 13 residues. Deletions cut 5 bases from V and 8 bases from J, with 16 bases between. Germline CDR1 MNHNY, CDR2 SVGAGI (reference sequence). CDR3 coding DNA: TGTGCCAGCAGTACGCAAGACAGCTCCAAGCAGTACTTC. Its protein product is CASSTQDSSKQYF.

This clonotype was counted between two and nine times. This CDR3 reads CANLNSGTVNTGELFF. DNA of the CDR3: TGTGCCAACCTAAATTCCGGGACGGTAAACACCGGGGAGCTGTTTTTT. This rearrangement joins TRBV9 to TRBJ2-2; D assignment may be TRBD1 or TRBD2 (5 bases each). In germline, CDR1 is SGDLS, CDR2 YYNGEE. V gave up 9 bases and J gave up 2 bases, with 20 bases separating them. The CDR3 extends over 16 amino acids.

The rearrangement links TRBV20-1 to TRBJ2-7; 8 bases fit TRBD2. Germline V gene data show CDR1 as DFQATT and CDR2 as SNEGSKA (reference sequence). CDR3 length: 12 residues. Unmatched junction bases numbered 8, after V lost 2 bases and J lost 11 bases. The CDR3 here is CSARSPGGKEYF. The CDR3 DNA reads TGCAGTGCTAGATCCCCGGGGGGGAAGGAGTACTTC.

In this sample, this clonotype turned up many times. J is TRBJ1-2 and V is TRBV6-5, with D perhaps matching TRBD1 (6 bases). V lost 7 bases and J 0 bases, leaving 12 bases between the germline ends. The germline CDR1 and CDR2 sequences are MNHEY and SVGAGI. The CDR3 contains 14 residues. DNA of the CDR3: TGTGCCAGCACCGACAGGACTACTAACTATGGCTACACCTTC. Residues: CASTDRTTNYGYTF.

The V call is TRBV19, the J call TRBJ1-5; D not certain. The V gene lost 1 base and the J gene lost 5 bases, with 9 bases spanning the gap. CDR3 length equals 14 residues. Germline values: CDR1 LNHDA, CDR2 SQIVND (reference sequence). DNA for the CDR3: TGTGCCAGTAGTATAGGTGTTGAGGATCAGCCCCAGCATTTT. Amino acids: CASSIGVEDQPQHF.

On this clonotype: The junction departs from germline at one end; a sequencing error may be responsible. The J gene is TRBJ2-7, the V gene TRBV11-2; weak D call: TRBD2 (5 bases). This CDR3 comprises 14 residues. The germline V gene has CDR1 SGHAT and CDR2 FQNNGV. This CDR3 reads CAISLEGSLYEQYF. The DNA of the CDR3 is TGTGCCATCAGCTTAGAGGGCAGCCTCTACGAGCAGTACTTC.

This clonotype was seen a handful of times. The conserved phenylalanine or tryptophan is not found at the CDR3 terminus, so this likely reflects a read error. The genes are TRBV20-1 and TRBJ2-7, with 10 bases that match TRBD2. With 2 bases clipped from V and 4 bases from J, the junction kept 11 bases outside the gene matches. The CDR3 runs to 16 residues. CDR1 is DFQATT, CDR2 SNEGSKA, per germline (reference sequence). The CDR3 spells CSARPLAGEGLYEQYL. In DNA, the CDR3 is TGCAGTGCTAGACCCCTAGCGGGAGAGGGATTGTACGAGCAGTACCTC.

The rearrangement joins TRBV5-1 to TRBJ2-7; 10 bases agree with TRBD2. With 5 bases clipped from V and 7 bases from J, the junction kept 9 bases outside the gene matches. This CDR3 comprises 14 residues. CDR1 is SGHRS and CDR2 is YFSETQ in the germline V gene. This CDR3 is CASSQPGLAREQYF. CDR3 in DNA: TGCGCCAGCAGTCAGCCGGGACTAGCGAGGGAGCAGTACTTC.

This clonotype was counted between two and nine times. Here the CDR3 DNA reads TGTGCCAGCAGCCAAGTTACTAGCGGGAGGGCCTCTGGGCAGTACTTC. It encodes CASSQVTSGRASGQYF. The chain joins TRBV4-2 to TRBJ2-7; 13 bases align to TRBD2. V was pared by 1 base and J by 9 bases, with 9 bases of the junction left unmatched. Looked up from germline, CDR1 is LGHNA and CDR2 is YNFKEQ. The CDR3 is 16 amino acids.

Remarks on this clonotype: This clone may be a read error of a much larger clone one base away. The CDR3 is CACSQEDLSSQPQHF. As DNA, the CDR3 is TGCGCCTGCAGCCAAGAAGATCTGTCAAGTCAGCCCCAGCATTTT. This sequence joins TRBV4-1 and TRBJ1-5; D call uncertain. Germline V gene sequence: CDR1 MGHRA, CDR2 YSYEKL. The CDR3 contains 15 residues.

This clonotype occurred many times. CDR3: CASSPGTGTTGANVLTF. CDR3 sequence (DNA): TGCGCCAGCAGCCCCGGGACAGGGACTACTGGGGCCAACGTCCTGACTTTC. The chain carries TRBV4-3 and TRBJ2-6, with TRBD1 matching over 9 bases. J gave up 2 bases and V 4 bases, and 6 bases lay outside the gene matches. From germline, CDR1 is LGHNA and CDR2 YSLEER. This CDR3 is built from 17 residues.

This clonotype came up many times. V gene TRBV7-9 combines with J gene TRBJ1-1; no definite D call. The CDR3 length is 16 residues. The germline CDR1 and CDR2 sequences are SEHNR and FQNEAQ (reference sequence). Trimming cost V 4 bases and J 4 bases, with 19 bases left between them. CDR3 amino acids: CASSSSRLDRSTEAFF. The CDR3 region has the DNA TGTGCCAGCAGCTCTTCGCGGTTGGATAGAAGCACTGAAGCTTTCTTT.